A selection of T cell receptor beta chains follows, all from one sample in a study of T cells in Graves' hyperthyroidism and ophthalmopathy. MiXCR was run by TCRdb on the multiplex PCR reads, yielding one entry per CDR3 protein. The sample lists approximately 380,000 distinct CDR3 sequences, about 18% seen once, with roughly 3.5% in the top ten. The sequenced sample was blood. Receptor source: a woman younger than 30 with Graves' hyperthyroidism. Both conserved end residues are part of each CDR3. The D gene is left open where the match is weak. The size field is filled for only some rows; it gives once, few, many or a size class.

CDR3 protein: CASSLDAGTGADTQYF; CDR3 DNA: TGTGCCAGCAGCTTGGACGCCGGGACAGGGGCAGATACGCAGTATTTT; D gene: TRBD1; clone size: -; V gene: TRBV5-6; J gene: TRBJ2-3
CDR3 protein: CSVPDSQETQYF; CDR3 DNA: TGCAGCGTCCCCGACAGCCAAGAGACCCAGTACTTC; D gene: -; clone size: many; V gene: TRBV29-1; J gene: TRBJ2-5
CDR3 protein: CASSLVPSTENYGYTF; CDR3 DNA: TGTGCCAGCAGCTTAGTACCGTCGACAGAAAACTATGGCTACACCTTC; D gene: -; clone size: -; V gene: TRBV7-6; J gene: TRBJ1-2
CDR3 protein: CASSSPDTQYF; CDR3 DNA: TGTGCCAGCAGTAGTCCAGATACGCAGTATTTT; D gene: -; clone size: many; V gene: TRBV28; J gene: TRBJ2-3
CDR3 protein: CATSDPRGYGYTF; CDR3 DNA: TGTGCCACCAGTGATCCCAGGGGCTATGGCTACACCTTC; D gene: -; clone size: many; V gene: TRBV24-1; J gene: TRBJ1-2
CDR3 protein: CASSYRQGTYEQYF; CDR3 DNA: TGTGCCAGCAGCTACAGACAGGGGACTTACGAGCAGTACTTC; D gene: TRBD1; clone size: many; V gene: TRBV7-2; J gene: TRBJ2-7
CDR3 protein: CASSLGLAGALGSSEQYF; CDR3 DNA: TGTGCCAGCAGTCTAGGACTAGCGGGGGCCCTCGGTTCTTCCGAGCAGTACTTC; D gene: TRBD2; clone size: few; V gene: TRBV6-2/TRBV6-3; J gene: TRBJ2-7
CDR3 protein: CASNTGGSPTGELFF; CDR3 DNA: TGTGCCAGCAACACGGGGGGGTCGCCCACCGGGGAGCTGTTTTTT; D gene: TRBD2; clone size: many; V gene: TRBV6-1; J gene: TRBJ2-2
CDR3 protein: CASSSSTRPSYGYTF; CDR3 DNA: TGTGCCAGCAGCTCATCGACAAGGCCTTCTTATGGCTACACCTTC; D gene: -; clone size: many; V gene: TRBV11-2; J gene: TRBJ1-2
CDR3 protein: CASSIQLNHIQPQHF; CDR3 DNA: TGTGCCAGTAGTATTCAACTAAACCATATCCAGCCCCAGCATTTT; D gene: -; clone size: many; V gene: TRBV19; J gene: TRBJ1-5
CDR3 protein: CASRDRIPAANTGELFF; CDR3 DNA: TGTGCCAGCAGAGACCGAATACCAGCTGCCAACACCGGGGAGCTGTTTTTT; D gene: -; clone size: -; V gene: TRBV2; J gene: TRBJ2-2
CDR3 protein: CATSDPDSLSYNEQFF; CDR3 DNA: TGTGCCACCAGTGACCCGGACAGTCTCTCCTACAATGAGCAGTTCTTC; D gene: -; clone size: many; V gene: TRBV24-1; J gene: TRBJ2-1
CDR3 protein: CASSLAPGNEQYF; CDR3 DNA: TGTGCCAGCAGTCTAGCCCCGGGTAACGAGCAGTACTTC; D gene: -; clone size: -; V gene: TRBV6-1; J gene: TRBJ2-7
CDR3 protein: CASSWQISLGQHEQYF; CDR3 DNA: TGTGCCAGCAGTTGGCAGATATCCCTCGGACAACACGAGCAGTACTTC; D gene: -; clone size: many; V gene: TRBV28; J gene: TRBJ2-7
CDR3 protein: CASSPETANLAKNIKYF; CDR3 DNA: TGCGCCAGCAGCCCCGAGACAGCCAACCTAGCCAAAAACATTAAGTACTTC; D gene: -; clone size: -; V gene: TRBV5-1; J gene: TRBJ2-4
CDR3 protein: CASSLADDQPQHF; CDR3 DNA: TGTGCCAGCAGTTTGGCAGACGATCAGCCCCAGCATTTT; D gene: -; clone size: many; V gene: TRBV12-3/TRBV12-4; J gene: TRBJ1-5
CDR3 protein: CASSRDVMNTEAFF; CDR3 DNA: TGTGCCAGCAGTAGGGACGTCATGAACACTGAAGCTTTCTTT; D gene: -; clone size: -; V gene: TRBV12-3/TRBV12-4; J gene: TRBJ1-1
CDR3 protein: CAISPGIDQPQHF; CDR3 DNA: TGTGCCATCAGCCCTGGGATCGATCAGCCCCAGCATTTT; D gene: -; clone size: many; V gene: TRBV10-3; J gene: TRBJ1-5
CDR3 protein: CATSRTGGSGNTIYF; CDR3 DNA: TGTGCCACCAGCAGGACAGGGGGCTCTGGAAACACCATATATTTT; D gene: TRBD1; clone size: many; V gene: TRBV15; J gene: TRBJ1-3
CDR3 protein: CASSQIGARGVYGYTF; CDR3 DNA: TGCGCCAGCAGCCAGATCGGGGCCCGGGGGGTCTATGGCTACACCTTC; D gene: -; clone size: -; V gene: TRBV4-1; J gene: TRBJ1-2
CDR3 protein: CASRLGGANQPQHF; CDR3 DNA: TGCGCCAGCAGACTAGGAGGGGCAAATCAGCCCCAGCATTTT; D gene: -; clone size: many; V gene: TRBV5-1; J gene: TRBJ1-5
CDR3 protein: CAISEGRDTEAFF; CDR3 DNA: TGTGCCATCAGTGAAGGGAGGGACACTGAAGCTTTCTTT; D gene: -; clone size: many; V gene: TRBV10-3; J gene: TRBJ1-1
CDR3 protein: CASSKDIFSYDQYF; CDR3 DNA: TGTGCCAGCAGTAAGGACATCTTCTCCTACGATCAGTACTTC; D gene: -; clone size: -; V gene: TRBV6-1; J gene: TRBJ2-7
CDR3 protein: CASSPGLREGYGYTF; CDR3 DNA: TGTGCCAGCAGCCCCGGGTTAAGGGAAGGATATGGCTACACCTTC; D gene: -; clone size: many; V gene: TRBV7-2; J gene: TRBJ1-2
CDR3 protein: CASSLRGTGPQGDYGYTF; CDR3 DNA: TGTGCCAGCAGTTTACGAGGTACAGGGCCCCAGGGGGACTATGGCTACACCTTC; D gene: TRBD1; clone size: many; V gene: TRBV12-3/TRBV12-4; J gene: TRBJ1-2
CDR3 protein: CASSENKWWENTGELFF; CDR3 DNA: TGTGCCAGCAGTGAAAACAAGTGGTGGGAGAACACCGGGGAGCTGTTTTTT; D gene: -; clone size: many; V gene: TRBV6-1; J gene: TRBJ2-2
CDR3 protein: CASSWVPNTEAFF; CDR3 DNA: TGTGCCAGCAGTTGGGTCCCAAACACTGAAGCTTTCTTT; D gene: -; clone size: many; V gene: TRBV6-5; J gene: TRBJ1-1
CDR3 protein: CASRQDRGRTYEQYF; CDR3 DNA: TGTGCCAGCAGACAAGACAGGGGAAGAACCTACGAGCAGTACTTC; D gene: TRBD1; clone size: many; V gene: TRBV7-8; J gene: TRBJ2-7
CDR3 protein: CASSLYDGVLTEAFF; CDR3 DNA: TGTGCCAGCAGCCTTTACGATGGGGTGTTGACTGAAGCTTTCTTT; D gene: -; clone size: many; V gene: TRBV28; J gene: TRBJ1-1
CDR3 protein: CASSFIQGQGYSYEQYF; CDR3 DNA: TGTGCCAGCAGTTTTATCCAGGGACAGGGATACTCCTACGAGCAGTACTTC; D gene: TRBD1; clone size: many; V gene: TRBV27; J gene: TRBJ2-7
CDR3 protein: CASSLYLTGGGRSNQPQHF; CDR3 DNA: TGTGCCAGCAGCTTATACCTTACAGGGGGGGGAAGGAGCAATCAGCCCCAGCATTTT; D gene: TRBD1; clone size: many; V gene: TRBV7-3; J gene: TRBJ1-5
CDR3 protein: CASWLAGGLNTGELFF; CDR3 DNA: TGTGCCTCCTGGCTAGCGGGGGGTCTAAACACCGGGGAGCTGTTTTTT; D gene: TRBD2; clone size: many; V gene: TRBV12-3/TRBV12-4; J gene: TRBJ2-2